This entry lists 21 T cell receptor beta chains sequenced from one sample in a study of regulatory T cells in long-lasting Graves disease. The sample's time point: persistent/refractory GD, antithyroid drugs over 5 years with positive TRAb. The TCR library was made from RNA extracted from PBMCs. Both iRepertoire HTBI primers and Arm-PCR of CDR3 regions were used to build the TCR beta libraries. TCRdb re-analysed the multiplex PCR reads in MiXCR, keeping a single row per CDR3 protein. The profile shows roughly 430,000 distinct CDR3 sequences, around 23% of them singletons. Source: peripheral blood mononuclear cells (PBMCs), taken when the disease was refractory, from a patient treated with antithyroid drugs. These receptors were taken from a female donor with Graves disease.

V and J are TRBV9 and TRBJ2-7; D uncertain. The CDR3 has 16 amino acids. The V and J ends lost 4 bases and 1 base respectively, with 18 bases between them. Per the germline V gene, CDR1 is SGDLS and CDR2 is YYNGEE. CDR3 in amino acids: CASSSRAGVRSYEQYF. The CDR3 nucleotides read TGTGCCAGCAGCTCCCGTGCTGGGGTCAGATCCTACGAGCAGTACTTC.

This clonotype was recorded many times. The rearrangement joins TRBV28 to TRBJ2-4; D remains ambiguous. The germline gives CDR1 MDHEN, CDR2 SYDVKM. This CDR3 is 15 amino acids long. The V gene lost 3 bases and the J gene lost 1 base, with 10 bases spanning the gap. DNA for the CDR3: TGTGCCAGCAGTTTCATCCGAACGGCCAAAAACATTCAGTACTTC. It translates to CASSFIRTAKNIQYF.

The genes are TRBV29-1 and TRBJ2-3, with 7 bases lining up with TRBD2. Germline values: CDR1 SQVTM, CDR2 ANQGSEA. Unmatched junction bases numbered 7, after V lost 4 bases and J lost 0 bases. CDR3 length: 15 residues. CDR3 in DNA: TGCAGCGTTGTGGGGGGGGTTCCTAGCACAGATACGCAGTATTTT. Translating gives CSVVGGVPSTDTQYF.

There are many counts of this clonotype. The chain employs TRBV28 and TRBJ2-5, with 9 bases matching TRBD1. Germline V lookup: CDR1 MDHEN, CDR2 SYDVKM. The length of the CDR3 is 14 residues. Germline trimming cut 5 bases from V and 4 bases from J; bases unmatched to any gene: 5. DNA of the CDR3: TGTGCCAGCAGTGCGATACAGGGGGCAGAGACCCAGTACTTC. It is translated as CASSAIQGAETQYF.

This clonotype was seen only a few times. This sequence joins TRBV29-1 and TRBJ1-1; D not certain. Germline CDR1 reads SQVTM; CDR2 reads ANQGSEA. V was trimmed by 2 bases and J by 1 base, leaving 5 bases between them. The CDR3 spans 12 residues. The DNA of the CDR3 is TGCAGCGTTGAAAAGGGGAACACTGAAGCTTTCTTT. This translates into CSVEKGNTEAFF.

This clonotype was observed many times. An end of the junction differs from the germline gene, which may be a read error. J is TRBJ2-2 and V is TRBV12-3 or TRBV12-4, with D possibly being TRBD2 (6 bases). This CDR3 is 15 amino acids long. Written as DNA, the CDR3 is TGTGCCAGCAGCTTAGCGGACCGGGGCACCGGGGAGCTGTTTTTT. Translation gives CASSLADRGTGELFF.

The sample holds many counts of this clonotype. The junction shows a germline mismatch at one end, possibly a read error. The chain joins TRBV6-5 to TRBJ1-2, with TRBD1 matching 7 bases. The CDR3 consists of 16 residues. Germline V gene lookup returns CDR1 MNHEY and CDR2 SVGAGI. The CDR3: CASSNSMGEGADGYTF. The CDR3 DNA reads as TGTGCCAGCAGTAACTCGATGGGAGAGGGGGCGGACGGCTACACCTTC.

This clonotype was seen repeatedly, ten times or more. The chain joins TRBV20-1 to TRBJ1-6; D ambiguous. Trimming removed 1 base from V and 10 bases from J, with 11 bases in between. Germline values: CDR1 DFQATT, CDR2 SNEGSKA (reference sequence). CDR3 length: 13 residues. The CDR3 protein is CSARVVVGSPLHF. CDR3 coding DNA: TGCAGTGCTAGAGTAGTGGTTGGGTCACCCCTCCACTTT.

The chain is built from TRBV7-6 and TRBJ2-7, with 13 bases fitting TRBD2. Germline V gene data show CDR1 as SGHVS and CDR2 as FNYEAQ. The CDR3 contains 17 residues. Trimming removed 4 bases from V and 7 bases from J; junction bases left unmatched: 13. CDR3 nucleotide sequence: TGTGCCAGCAGCTCAGCTCCACTAGCGGGAGGGCCTGGGGAGCAGTACTTC. This codes for CASSSAPLAGGPGEQYF. The full variable domain, completed using reference TRBV7-6 and TRBJ2-7, is GAGVSQSPRYKVTKRGQDVALRCDPISGHVSLYWYRQALGQGPEFLTYFNYEAQQDKSGLPNDRFSAERPEGSISTLTIQRTEQRDSAMYRCASSSAPLAGGPGEQYFGPGTRLTVT.

The chain uses TRBV7-2 and TRBJ1-5; D not resolved. Per germline, CDR1 SGHTA and CDR2 FQGNSA. Trimming removed 4 bases from V and 0 bases from J, with 10 bases in between. The CDR3 has 15 amino acids. Here the CDR3 reads CASSSRPYSNQPQHF. For the CDR3, the DNA is TGTGCCAGCAGCTCCCGCCCCTATAGCAATCAGCCCCAGCATTTT.

A note on this clonotype: This may arise from a read error, as a much more abundant clone is one base away. The rearrangement uses TRBV6-2 or TRBV6-3 and TRBJ2-5; D gene ambiguous. The length of the CDR3 is 15 residues. CDR1 is MNHEY and CDR2 is SVGEGT in the germline V gene. V was clipped by 7 bases and J by 3 bases, with 18 bases between them. CDR3 DNA: TGTGCCAGCAAAAGGTCTAGTCGAGCAGAAGAGACCCAGTACTTC. Its protein is CASKRSSRAEETQYF.

A few counts support this clonotype. V and J are TRBV10-3 and TRBJ2-3, with a tentative D call TRBD2 (6 bases). The CDR3 extends over 15 amino acids. V was trimmed by 0 bases and J by 8 bases, leaving 15 bases between them. Germline V lookup: CDR1 ENHRY, CDR2 SYGVKD. CDR3 DNA sequence: TGTGCCATCAGTGAGTCTAGCGGCTCGCGGTTTACGCAGTATTTT. It translates to CAISESSGSRFTQYF.

The chain combines TRBV11-3 with TRBJ2-3; D is uncertain. The CDR3 spans 14 residues. The V end was cut by 5 bases, the J end by 5 bases, with 14 bases between. Germline CDR1 is SGHNT and CDR2 is YENEEA. In DNA form, the CDR3 reads TGTGCCAGCAGCCCAGACTTTGGAGAAGATACGCAGTATTTT. Its translation: CASSPDFGEDTQYF.

This clonotype was counted ten times or more. V is TRBV6-1 and J is TRBJ2-7; 11 nucleotides agree with TRBD2. Germline loops: CDR1 MNHNS, CDR2 SASEGT. CDR3 length: 15 amino acids. The J segment lost 3 bases and the V segment lost 7 bases, leaving 8 bases of the junction unmatched. This CDR3 reads CASTRSTSGSYEQYF. CDR3 coding DNA: TGTGCCAGCACAAGGAGCACTAGCGGGAGCTACGAGCAGTACTTC.

In the case of this clonotype: A read error may produce the germline difference seen at one junction end. The genes are TRBV28 and TRBJ1-1; D is possibly TRBD1 (6 bases). CDR3 length: 14 amino acids. Germline V gives CDR1 MDHEN, CDR2 SYDVKM. In DNA, the CDR3 is TGTGCCAGCAGTTTGGGACACTACTACACTGGAGCTTTCTTT. Translation: CASSLGHYYTGAFF. Full variable domain (outside the CDR3, taken from reference TRBV28 and TRBJ1-1): DVKVTQSSRYLVKRTGEKVFLECVQDMDHENMFWYRQDPGLGLRLIYFSYDVKMKEKGDIPEGYSVSREKKERFSLILESASTNQTSMYLCASSLGHYYTGAFFGQGTRLTVV.

This clonotype was found many times. The chain carries TRBV28 and TRBJ1-4, with D possibly being TRBD1 (5 bases). The germline gives CDR1 MDHEN, CDR2 SYDVKM. The V gene lost 2 bases and the J gene lost 3 bases, with 10 bases spanning the gap. This CDR3 is built from 15 residues. CDR3 sequence (DNA): TGTGCCAGCAGTTTAGGGGACCGGGCTAATGAAAAACTGTTTTTT. This gives the protein CASSLGDRANEKLFF. Together with reference TRBV28 and TRBJ1-4, the CDR3 gives the full variable domain: DVKVTQSSRYLVKRTGEKVFLECVQDMDHENMFWYRQDPGLGLRLIYFSYDVKMKEKGDIPEGYSVSREKKERFSLILESASTNQTSMYLCASSLGDRANEKLFFGSGTQLSVL.

The rearrangement links TRBV6-1 to TRBJ2-5; D unresolved. The J call may not be correct, given that the DNA end is closer to TRBJ2-1. This CDR3 has 9 amino acids. Germline lookup yields CDR1 MNHNS and CDR2 SASEGT. The CDR3 sequence: CASSHEQFF. The CDR3 coding sequence is TGTGCCAGCTCGCATGAGCAGTTCTTC.

The J gene is TRBJ2-5, the V gene TRBV20-1; TRBD2 might be the D (6 bases). The CDR3 totals 16 residues. Trimming removed 1 base from V and 2 bases from J, with 17 bases in between. Germline CDR1 is DFQATT and CDR2 is SNEGSKA (reference sequence). CDR3 in amino acids: CSARVPGRGNQETQYF. The CDR3 nucleotides are TGCAGTGCTAGAGTTCCGGGACGGGGGAATCAAGAGACCCAGTACTTC.

This chain connects TRBV5-1 to TRBJ2-1; D not certain. CDR3 length: 15 amino acids. The V end lost 0 bases, the J end lost 3 bases, and 10 bases lay between the germline ends. The germline V gene encodes CDR1 SGHRS and CDR2 YFSETQ. CDR3 sequence reads: CASSLEVSLYNEQFF. CDR3 bases: TGCGCCAGCAGCTTGGAGGTGAGTCTCTACAATGAGCAGTTCTTC.

CDR3 loop: CAWSGRTTTDTQYF. In DNA form, the CDR3 reads TGTGCCTGGAGTGGGCGGACTACCACAGATACGCAGTATTTT. The rearrangement uses TRBV30 and TRBJ2-3, with D tentatively TRBD2 (6 bases). Between the trimmed V and J ends, which lost 1 base and 2 bases, there was a span of 10 bases. The germline gives CDR1 GTSNPN, CDR2 SVGIG (reference sequence). The length of the CDR3 is 14 residues.

The rearrangement links TRBV28 to TRBJ2-6; unclear D gene. Trimming removed 5 bases at V and 0 bases at J, with 8 bases between. The CDR3 length is 15 residues. Per germline, CDR1 MDHEN and CDR2 SYDVKM. The CDR3 reads CASSRSLSGANVLTF. CDR3 DNA: TGTGCCAGCAGTCGTTCCCTCTCTGGGGCCAACGTCCTGACTTTC.